These 18 T cell receptor beta chains originate from one sample sequenced in a study of T cell clones after liver transplantation. The assay was immunoSEQ multiplex PCR, and TCRdb's table has in-frame clones only and misses some. The profile covers under 55,000 clones, with 85% to 90% appearing a single time and over 13% taken by the ten largest. The sample was CD8+ T cells from blood, taken 12 months after liver transplant. These receptors all stem from a human patient who received a liver transplant. Some T cells could come from the graft donor.

The CDR3 nucleotides are TGCGCCAGCAGCCATTACACGGGGGCTCAGCCCCAGCATTTT. Translated: CASSHYTGAQPQHF. The chain joins TRBV4-1 to TRBJ1-5; perhaps TRBD1 as D (6 bases). Germline-derived CDR1 and CDR2 are MGHRA and YSYEKL. Trimming left V 3 bases short and J 6 bases short, with 12 bases between. The CDR3 length is 14 residues.

The rearrangement links TRBV9 to TRBJ1-1; D is perhaps TRBD1 (5 bases). The CDR3 runs 15 residues. CDR1 SGDLS and CDR2 YYNGEE come from the germline V gene. Trimming stripped 4 bases from V and 5 bases from J, with 18 bases between. The DNA for the CDR3 is TGTGCCAGCAGCAACTCCAGGGTTCGGGGGACTGAAGCTTTCTTT. Protein product: CASSNSRVRGTEAFF.

This chain joins TRBV5-5 and TRBJ2-7, with D possibly being TRBD1 (6 bases). V was trimmed by 0 bases and J by 0 bases, leaving 13 bases between them. CDR1 and CDR2 from the germline V gene are SGHKS and YYEKEE (reference sequence). CDR3 length: 16 residues. DNA for the CDR3: TGTGCCAGCAGCTTGGCTTTCCAGGGGCCCTCCTACGAGCAGTACTTC. Amino acids: CASSLAFQGPSYEQYF.

The chain links TRBV4-1 to TRBJ1-5, with unresolved D. Germline values: CDR1 MGHRA, CDR2 YSYEKL. The V gene lost 3 bases and the J gene lost 0 bases, with 9 bases spanning the gap. There are 15 residues in the CDR3. CDR3 nucleotide sequence: TGCGCCAGCAGCCAGGTGGTGTATAGCAATCAGCCCCAGCATTTT. Its translation is CASSQVVYSNQPQHF.

The rearrangement links TRBV7-8 to TRBJ2-5, with D possibly matching TRBD2 (7 bases). CDR3 length: 17 residues. The germline CDR1 and CDR2 sequences are SGHVS and FQNEAQ. With 3 bases removed from V and 4 bases from J, the gap between germline ends came to 21 bases. CDR3 DNA: TGTGCCAGCAGCTTCTTAAGAGGGGGGGCGGGACGAGAGACCCAGTACTTC. Translating gives CASSFLRGGAGRETQYF.

The table lists this clone with a count of one. The chain carries TRBV6-6 and TRBJ1-1, with 9 nucleotides matching TRBD1. The CDR3 has 14 amino acids. The germline V gene has CDR1 MNHNY and CDR2 SVGAGI (reference sequence). With V trimmed by 2 bases and J by 3 bases, 1 base remained unmatched. CDR3 sequence reads: CASSYRTGDTEAFF. The CDR3, as DNA: TGTGCCAGCAGTTACCGGACAGGGGACACTGAAGCTTTCTTT.

The chain couples TRBV6-1 to TRBJ1-1; D not certain. The V gene's germline CDR1 is MNHNS and CDR2 SASEGT. CDR3 length: 11 residues. Trimming removed 8 bases at V and 7 bases at J, with 11 bases between. The CDR3, as DNA: TGTGCCAGCGGCGGACGGCTTGAAGCTTTCTTT. Translation: CASGGRLEAFF.

This rearrangement joins TRBV7-2 to TRBJ2-1, with TRBD2 matching over 10 bases. Trimming took 2 bases from V and 2 from J; bases not matched to a gene: 6. This CDR3 spans 17 amino acids. Germline V gene data show CDR1 as SGHTA and CDR2 as FQGNSA. As DNA, the CDR3 is TGTGCCAGCAGCTTAATCAGCGGGAGGGGACCCTACAATGAGCAGTTCTTC. It is translated as CASSLISGRGPYNEQFF.

Many counts were recorded for this clone. V and J are TRBV30 and TRBJ2-5; the D is unclear. The germline CDR1 and CDR2 sequences are GTSNPN and SVGIG (reference sequence). The CDR3 runs 14 residues. The V and J ends lost 5 bases and 7 bases respectively, with 20 bases between them. The CDR3 nucleotides read TGTGCCTGGGAAACCGGACGCCCTGGGTTGACCCAGTACTTC. It encodes CAWETGRPGLTQYF.

The CDR3: CASSLRGLGTEAFF. CDR3 nucleotide sequence: TGTGCCAGCAGCTTAAGGGGATTGGGCACTGAAGCTTTCTTT. V gene TRBV5-4 combines with J gene TRBJ1-1, with a weak D call TRBD1 (5 bases). The CDR3 runs 14 residues. The germline V gene encodes CDR1 SGHNT and CDR2 YYREEE (reference sequence). V lost 2 bases and J lost 4, with 12 bases in between.

The chain combines TRBV4-1 with TRBJ1-1; 11 bases align to TRBD1. Germline V gene data show CDR1 as MGHRA and CDR2 as YSYEKL. Trimming took 2 bases from V and 1 from J; bases not matched to a gene: 9. The CDR3 spans 18 residues. The CDR3 DNA is TGCGCCAGCAGCCAAAGTGGACAGGGGGCCTATGGGAACACTGAAGCTTTCTTT. Translated, it gives CASSQSGQGAYGNTEAFF.

A remark on this clone: Because the CDR3's place on the DNA is in doubt, the DNA is left out and the CDR3 is given as listed by TCRdb. This sequence joins TRBV29-1 and TRBJ2-5; the D segment call TRBD1 is taken from the table without a DNA check. Germline V gene data show CDR1 as SQVTM and CDR2 as ANQGSEA. The CDR3 totals 11 residues, both ends included. CDR3 sequence: CSVVGPGATYF.

This clone showed up just once. This sequence joins TRBV27 and TRBJ2-1, with TRBD2 identical over 11 bases. The CDR3 consists of 16 residues. CDR1 and CDR2 (germline): MNHEY, SMNVEV (reference sequence). With 4 bases clipped from V and 3 bases from J, the junction kept 5 bases outside the gene matches. CDR3 amino acids: CASSSLLAGVYNEQFF. CDR3 DNA sequence: TGTGCCAGCAGTTCCTTACTAGCGGGAGTCTACAATGAGCAGTTCTTC.

This chain joins TRBV9 and TRBJ2-1; no reliable D call. From germline, CDR1 is SGDLS and CDR2 YYNGEE. The CDR3 totals 15 residues. V lost 3 bases, J lost 0 bases, and 10 bases lay in between. The CDR3 bases are TGTGCCAGCAGCGCCGGGCTTAGCTCCTACAATGAGCAGTTCTTC. Protein sequence: CASSAGLSSYNEQFF.

A remark on this clone: Other DNA sequences of this sample code for an identical CDR3. This chain joins TRBV27 and TRBJ1-2; TRBD1 matches 10 bases. The V gene end was trimmed by 4 bases and the J gene end by 6 bases; junction bases not matched to a gene: 5. The CDR3 spans 14 residues. Germline-derived CDR1 and CDR2 are MNHEY and SMNVEV (reference sequence). CDR3 nucleotide sequence: TGTGCCAGCAGTTCCACCGGGACAGGGGATGGCTACACCTTC. It yields the protein CASSSTGTGDGYTF.

The chain links TRBV4-1 to TRBJ2-7; TRBD1 might be the D (6 bases). V lost 4 bases to trimming and J lost 4 bases, with 20 bases between them. The CDR3 consists of 16 residues. From germline, CDR1 is MGHRA and CDR2 YSYEKL. The CDR3 DNA follows: TGCGCCAGCAGCCTAGGAGGCCCAGGGGCATCGTACGAGCAGTACTTC. Its translation is CASSLGGPGASYEQYF.

The rearrangement uses TRBV30 and TRBJ1-2; a possible D gene is TRBD1 (5 bases). Germline-derived CDR1 and CDR2 are GTSNPN and SVGIG (reference sequence). This CDR3 is built from 14 residues. Trimming took off 6 bases at V and 6 bases at J, with 20 bases between the two ends. CDR3 DNA: TGTGCCTGCCACCCCGGGGGGGAGTTACATGGCTACACCTTC. Protein: CACHPGGELHGYTF.

This rearrangement joins TRBV6-4 to TRBJ2-2; TRBD1 aligns across 10 bases. Trimming at V came to 8 bases and at J to 6 bases, leaving 6 bases not matched to a gene. Germline CDR1 MRHNA, CDR2 SNTAGT. The CDR3 consists of 14 residues. CDR3 in DNA: TGTGCCAGCTCACCGGGACAGGGGTCCGGGGAGCTGTTTTTT. This gives the protein CASSPGQGSGELFF.